These 25 T cell receptor beta chains came from one sample sequenced in a study of CD8 T cells in Susac syndrome. RNA was extracted with the RNeasy kit, and a quantity of about 0.45 to 1 ug was reverse transcribed using random hexamers. MiXCR, run by TCRdb on the immunoSEQ multiplex PCR reads, gives a single entry per CDR3 protein. Counted here are about 190,000 distinct CDR3 sequences, approximately 95% occurring once; the ten biggest clones make up about 0.15%. The sample comprised CD8+ T cells from PBMCs. These receptors all stem from a human donor with Susac syndrome.

V gene TRBV7-3 combines with J gene TRBJ1-1, with D uncertain. Germline V lookup: CDR1 SGHTA, CDR2 FQGTGA. V lost 3 bases, J lost 0 bases, and 11 bases lay in between. The length of the CDR3 is 15 residues. The CDR3 nucleotides are TGTGCCAGCAGCTTTGAAGGAGCGATGAACACTGAAGCTTTCTTT. Translating gives CASSFEGAMNTEAFF.

This chain links TRBV28 with TRBJ2-5, with 9 bases fitting TRBD1. The CDR3 consists of 15 residues. CDR1 is MDHEN and CDR2 is SYDVKM in the germline V gene. The V gene end was trimmed by 4 bases and the J gene end by 4 bases; junction bases not matched to a gene: 7. The CDR3 sequence is CASSSGQGRGETQYF. The CDR3 DNA follows: TGTGCCAGCAGTTCAGGACAGGGGAGAGGAGAGACCCAGTACTTC.

The genes are TRBV13 and TRBJ2-7; 8 bases are shared with TRBD1. The CDR3 is 14 residues long. Trimming took 4 bases from V and 2 from J; bases not matched to a gene: 4. The germline gives CDR1 PRHDT, CDR2 FYEKMQ (reference sequence). The CDR3 DNA sequence: TGTGCCAGCAGCTCAACAGGGGGGCCCTACGAGCAGTACTTC. This gives the protein CASSSTGGPYEQYF. Drawing the rest from reference TRBV13 and TRBJ2-7, the complete variable domain is AAGVIQSPRHLIKEKRETATLKCYPIPRHDTVYWYQQGPGQDPQFLISFYEKMQSDKGSIPDRFSAQQFSDYHSELNMSSLELGDSALYFCASSSTGGPYEQYFGPGTRLTVT.

The J gene is TRBJ1-5, the V gene TRBV20-1; maybe TRBD1 (5 bases). Germline loops: CDR1 DFQATT, CDR2 SNEGSKA (reference sequence). The V end lost 1 base, the J end lost 4 bases, and 17 bases lay between the germline ends. The CDR3 extends over 16 amino acids. In nucleotides, the CDR3 is TGCAGTGCTAGAGCCTCCTCAACAGGATTTAATCAGCCCCAGCATTTT. This sequence encodes CSARASSTGFNQPQHF.

The V and J genes are TRBV24-1 and TRBJ2-7; 9 bases line up with TRBD2. Germline V CDR1 and CDR2: KGHDR, SFDVKD. The CDR3 loop spans 13 amino acids. V lost 6 bases and J lost 2; bases outside the gene matches: 1. For the CDR3, the DNA is TGTGCCACCAGTTCTAGCGGGACCTACGAGCAGTACTTC. Translated, it gives CATSSSGTYEQYF.

V usage is TRBV20-1 and J usage is TRBJ2-1; weak D call: TRBD1 (6 bases). The CDR3 has 14 amino acids. Germline lookup yields CDR1 DFQATT and CDR2 SNEGSKA (reference sequence). Written as DNA, the CDR3 is TGCAGCCCTTTTGGGACACAATCCTACAATGAGCAGTTCTTC. This encodes CSPFGTQSYNEQFF.

The chain couples TRBV12-3 or TRBV12-4 to TRBJ2-3; 7 bases match TRBD2. The CDR3 runs to 16 residues. V gave up 2 bases and J gave up 3 bases; unmatched junction bases: 8. The CDR3 is CASSLIRDYRTDTQYF. CDR3 nucleotides: TGTGCCAGCAGTTTAATCCGGGACTATCGAACAGATACGCAGTATTTT.

As concerns this clonotype: Since no conserved phenylalanine or tryptophan closes the CDR3, a read error is the likely cause. The chain joins TRBV9 to TRBJ1-5; TRBD1 matches at 8 bases. V was clipped by 0 bases and J by 0 bases; unmatched bases: 2. The germline CDR1 and CDR2 sequences are SGDLS and YYNGEE. The CDR3 runs to 16 residues. This CDR3 reads CASSVVGQGSNQPQHL. DNA for the CDR3: TGTGCCAGCAGCGTAGTCGGACAGGGTAGCAATCAGCCCCAGCATCTT.

A single count supports this clonotype. The chain uses TRBV27 and TRBJ2-7, with a possible D match to TRBD2 (5 bases). Trimming removed 5 bases from V and 6 bases from J, with 11 bases in between. This CDR3 has 12 amino acids. Germline CDR1 reads MNHEY; CDR2 reads SMNVEV (reference sequence). CDR3 sequence (DNA): TGTGCCAGCAGTCAATTAGGAGGCGAGCAGTACTTC. Translated: CASSQLGGEQYF.

V and J are TRBV28 and TRBJ1-1, with a weak D call TRBD1 (5 bases). Germline values: CDR1 MDHEN, CDR2 SYDVKM. Trimming took off 2 bases at V and 5 bases at J, with 15 bases between the two ends. This CDR3 has 15 residues. The CDR3 loop reads CASSLDRGSWTEAFF. The CDR3 DNA reads as TGTGCCAGCAGTTTAGATCGGGGCTCGTGGACTGAAGCTTTCTTT.

The rearrangement joins TRBV30 to TRBJ2-5; 8 nucleotides agree with TRBD1. Germline assignment: CDR1 GTSNPN and CDR2 SVGIG (reference sequence). The CDR3 is 15 amino acids. V shed 2 bases and J 3 bases; nucleotides not matched to a gene: 8. Here the CDR3 DNA reads TGTGCCTGGAGTAGGAGGACAGGGAATAAAGAGACCCAGTACTTC. This sequence encodes CAWSRRTGNKETQYF.

This chain uses TRBV29-1 with TRBJ2-7; TRBD2 matches 10 bases. Germline CDR1 reads SQVTM; CDR2 reads ANQGSEA. The CDR3 totals 13 residues. Trimming removed 7 bases from V and 3 bases from J; junction bases left unmatched: 6. The CDR3 sequence is CSALLAGYYEQYF. The CDR3 DNA is TGCAGCGCCTTACTAGCGGGATACTACGAGCAGTACTTC.

This chain uses TRBV24-1 with TRBJ2-5; 10 nucleotides agree with TRBD2. V lost 4 bases to trimming and J lost 3 bases; unmatched junction nucleotides: 7. CDR1 is KGHDR, CDR2 SFDVKD, per germline. CDR3 length: 16 residues. CDR3 loop: CATSDQLAGPEETQYF. The CDR3 nucleotides read TGTGCCACCAGTGACCAACTAGCGGGACCCGAAGAGACCCAGTACTTC.

As to this clonotype: Its ends do not fully match the called genes, so a read error is possible. This rearrangement joins TRBV7-9 to TRBJ1-4, with 10 bases that match TRBD1. Germline-derived CDR1 and CDR2 are SEHNR and FQNEAQ (reference sequence). This CDR3 has 15 amino acids. This CDR3 reads CASSTGQGTNGKLFF. The CDR3 DNA reads TGTGCCAGCAGCACGGGACAGGGGACGAATGGAAAACTGTTTTTT.

Only one count was recorded for this clonotype. The chain recombines TRBV24-1 with TRBJ2-2, with 7 bases aligning to TRBD1. Looked up from germline, CDR1 is KGHDR and CDR2 is SFDVKD. CDR3 length equals 19 residues. The junction had 13 bases not matched to a gene; V was cut back by 0 bases and J by 4 bases. The CDR3 sequence is CATSDLGPTGVMSTGELFF. CDR3 in DNA: TGTGCCACCAGTGATTTGGGGCCTACAGGGGTCATGTCCACCGGGGAGCTGTTTTTT.

This rearrangement joins TRBV11-2 to TRBJ2-3; D might be TRBD1 (6 bases). Trimming cost V 7 bases and J 4 bases, with 15 bases left between them. The CDR3 contains 14 residues. Germline V gene sequence: CDR1 SGHAT, CDR2 FQNNGV. The CDR3 nucleotides are TGTGCCAGCATGCGTATAGGGGGAGCAGATACGCAGTATTTT. This translates into CASMRIGGADTQYF. The full variable domain, completed using reference TRBV11-2 and TRBJ2-3, is EAGVAQSPRYKIIEKRQSVAFWCNPISGHATLYWYQQILGQGPKLLIQFQNNGVVDDSQLPKDRFSAERLKGVDSTLKIQPAKLEDSAVYLCASMRIGGADTQYFGPGTRLTVL.

This sequence joins TRBV11-2 and TRBJ2-3; D call uncertain. Germline CDR1 is SGHAT and CDR2 is FQNNGV. The germline V and J ends were trimmed by 7 bases and 0 bases, with 17 bases remaining between them. The CDR3 runs 16 residues. CDR3 in DNA: TGTGCCAGCAACTCCCCTCCAGGCTCTAGCACAGATACGCAGTATTTT. It is translated as CASNSPPGSSTDTQYF.

A single count supports this clonotype. V and J are TRBV5-1 and TRBJ1-2; TRBD1 agrees at 7 bases. This CDR3 region has 14 residues. CDR1 SGHRS and CDR2 YFSETQ come from the germline V gene. The junction had 6 bases not matched to a gene; V was cut back by 4 bases and J by 3 bases. This CDR3 reads CASSQDREDYGYTF. In DNA, the CDR3 is TGCGCCAGCAGCCAAGACAGGGAAGACTATGGCTACACCTTC.

The chain employs TRBV20-1 and TRBJ1-2; D unresolved. Germline CDR1 reads DFQATT; CDR2 reads SNEGSKA (reference sequence). Trimming shortened V by 1 base and J by 6 bases, and 9 bases separated the two germline ends. CDR3 length equals 12 residues. CDR3: CSARVGSDGYTF. DNA of the CDR3: TGCAGTGCTAGAGTGGGTTCGGATGGCTACACCTTC.

This clonotype has only a few counts. The chain links TRBV13 to TRBJ1-1; D may be TRBD1 (6 bases). V lost 5 bases and J 2 bases, leaving 12 bases between the germline ends. The length of the CDR3 is 14 residues. CDR1 and CDR2 from the germline V gene are PRHDT and FYEKMQ (reference sequence). CDR3 loop: CASSPDRDNTEAFF. CDR3 nucleotides: TGTGCCAGCAGCCCGGACAGAGATAACACTGAAGCTTTCTTT.

The chain couples TRBV15 to TRBJ1-1; tentative D call: TRBD1 (6 bases). CDR1 is LNHNV and CDR2 is YYDKDF in the germline V gene (reference sequence). Deletions cut 0 bases from V and 11 bases from J, with 10 bases between. The CDR3 sequence is 12 residues long. The CDR3 nucleotides are TGTGCCACCAGCAGAGATGGGGGGCAGGCTTTCTTT. Protein sequence: CATSRDGGQAFF.

This clonotype was seen just once. This rearrangement joins TRBV6-2 or TRBV6-3 to TRBJ2-3; 10 positions agree with TRBD2. Per the germline V gene, CDR1 is MNHEY and CDR2 is SVGEGT. The J segment lost 1 base and the V segment lost 4 bases, leaving 20 bases of the junction unmatched. The CDR3 is 21 amino acids. As DNA, the CDR3 is TGTGCCAGCAGTTCCTTGAGCGGGGGGGGCGTCTTGTGGATTGGCACAGATACGCAGTATTTT. This sequence encodes CASSSLSGGGVLWIGTDTQYF.

The chain is built from TRBV3-1 and TRBJ2-1, with 9 bases matching TRBD2. The V and J ends lost 0 bases and 8 bases, in that order; junction bases with no gene match: 8. CDR1 LGHDT and CDR2 YNNKEL come from the germline V gene (reference sequence). CDR3 length: 16 amino acids. CDR3 loop: CASSQDLAGVGDEQFF. For the CDR3, the DNA is TGTGCCAGCAGCCAAGATTTAGCGGGGGTCGGGGATGAGCAGTTCTTC.

CDR3 coding DNA: TGTGCCAGCTCACCCAGGGTATGGATGAGTCAGCCCCAGCATTTT. Amino acid sequence: CASSPRVWMSQPQHF. The genes are TRBV18 and TRBJ1-5, with D tentatively TRBD1 (5 bases). This CDR3 contains 15 residues. Trimming took off 3 bases at V and 6 bases at J, with 15 bases between the two ends. Looked up from germline, CDR1 is KGHSH and CDR2 is LQKENI.

The chain carries TRBV20-1 and TRBJ1-1, with a possible D match to TRBD1 (5 bases). Trimming shortened V by 2 bases and J by 7 bases, and 8 bases separated the two germline ends. This CDR3 has 11 residues. The V gene's germline CDR1 is DFQATT and CDR2 SNEGSKA (reference sequence). The CDR3 DNA follows: TGCAGTGCTAGATCGGGGGGTGAAGCTTTCTTT. Translation gives CSARSGGEAFF.